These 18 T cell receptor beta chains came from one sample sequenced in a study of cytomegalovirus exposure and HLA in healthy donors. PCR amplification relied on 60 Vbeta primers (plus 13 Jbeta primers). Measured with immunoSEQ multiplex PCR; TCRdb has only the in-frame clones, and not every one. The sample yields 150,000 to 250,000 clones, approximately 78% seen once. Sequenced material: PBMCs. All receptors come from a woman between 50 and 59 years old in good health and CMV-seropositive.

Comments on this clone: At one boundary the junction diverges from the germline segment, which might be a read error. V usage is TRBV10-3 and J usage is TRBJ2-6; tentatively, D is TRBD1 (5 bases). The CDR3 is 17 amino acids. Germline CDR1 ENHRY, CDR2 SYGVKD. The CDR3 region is CAISVSGFDSGANGLTF. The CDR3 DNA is TGTGCCATCAGTGTAAGTGGTTTCGACTCTGGGGCCAACGGCCTGACTTTC.

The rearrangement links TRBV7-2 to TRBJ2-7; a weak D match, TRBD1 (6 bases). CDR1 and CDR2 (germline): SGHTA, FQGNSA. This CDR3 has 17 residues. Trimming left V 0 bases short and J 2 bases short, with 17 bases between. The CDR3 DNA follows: TGTGCCAGCAGCTTAGCCTCGTGGGGGCAAGTAACCTACGAGCAGTACTTC. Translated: CASSLASWGQVTYEQYF.

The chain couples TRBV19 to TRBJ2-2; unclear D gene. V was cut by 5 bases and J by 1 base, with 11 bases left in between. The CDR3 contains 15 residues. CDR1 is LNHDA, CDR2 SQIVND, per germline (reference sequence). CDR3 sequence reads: CASSGLRVNTGELFF. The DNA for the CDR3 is TGTGCCAGTAGTGGCCTCCGGGTGAACACCGGGGAGCTGTTTTTT.

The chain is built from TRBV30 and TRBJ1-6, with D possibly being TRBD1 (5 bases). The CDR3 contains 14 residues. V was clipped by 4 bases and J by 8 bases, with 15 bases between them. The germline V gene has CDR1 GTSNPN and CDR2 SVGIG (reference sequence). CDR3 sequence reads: CAWTRGVWDSPLHF. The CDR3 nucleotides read TGTGCCTGGACCCGGGGGGTTTGGGATTCACCCCTCCACTTT.

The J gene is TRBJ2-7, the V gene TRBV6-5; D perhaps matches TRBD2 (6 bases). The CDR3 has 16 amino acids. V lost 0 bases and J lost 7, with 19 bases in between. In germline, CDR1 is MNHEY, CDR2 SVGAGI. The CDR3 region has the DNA TGTGCCAGCAGTTACTCGAGCAGAGCGCGTGGGGGGGAGCAGTACTTC. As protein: CASSYSSRARGGEQYF.

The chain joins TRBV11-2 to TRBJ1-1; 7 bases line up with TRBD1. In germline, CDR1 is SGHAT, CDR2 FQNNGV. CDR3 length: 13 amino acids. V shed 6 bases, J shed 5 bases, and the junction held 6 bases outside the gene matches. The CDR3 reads CASRNRGLTEAFF. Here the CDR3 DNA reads TGTGCCAGCAGAAACAGGGGTTTAACTGAAGCTTTCTTT.

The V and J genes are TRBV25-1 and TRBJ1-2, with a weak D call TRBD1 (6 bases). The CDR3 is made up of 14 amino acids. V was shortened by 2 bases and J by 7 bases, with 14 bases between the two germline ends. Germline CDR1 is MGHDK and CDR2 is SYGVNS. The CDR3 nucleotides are TGTGCCAGCAGTGAAACCCTACAGGGCTTTGGCTACACCTTC. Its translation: CASSETLQGFGYTF.

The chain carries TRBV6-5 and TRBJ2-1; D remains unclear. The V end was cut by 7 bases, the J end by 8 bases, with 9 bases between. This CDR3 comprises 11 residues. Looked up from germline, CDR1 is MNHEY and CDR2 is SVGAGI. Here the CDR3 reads CASKRTDEQFF. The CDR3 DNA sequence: TGTGCCAGCAAGAGAACCGATGAGCAGTTCTTC.

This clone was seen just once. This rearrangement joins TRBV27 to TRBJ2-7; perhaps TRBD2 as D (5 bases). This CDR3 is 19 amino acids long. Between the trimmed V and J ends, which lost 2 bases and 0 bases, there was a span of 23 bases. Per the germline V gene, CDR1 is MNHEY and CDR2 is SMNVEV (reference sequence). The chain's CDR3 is CASSLRPTRGSLSSYEQYF. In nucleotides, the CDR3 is TGTGCCAGCAGTTTACGTCCTACCCGGGGATCTCTTAGCTCCTACGAGCAGTACTTC.

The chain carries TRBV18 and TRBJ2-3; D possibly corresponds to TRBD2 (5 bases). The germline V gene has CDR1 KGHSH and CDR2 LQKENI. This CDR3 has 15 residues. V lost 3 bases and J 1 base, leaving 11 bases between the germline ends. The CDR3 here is CASSPGEAGTDTQYF. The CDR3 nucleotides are TGTGCCAGCTCACCGGGAGAGGCAGGCACAGATACGCAGTATTTT.

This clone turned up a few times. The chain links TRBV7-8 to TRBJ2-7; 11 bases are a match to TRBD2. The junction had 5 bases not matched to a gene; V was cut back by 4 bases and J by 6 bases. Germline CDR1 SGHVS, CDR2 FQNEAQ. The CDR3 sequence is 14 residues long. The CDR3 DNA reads TGTGCCAGCAGCTGGCTAGCGGGAGGCAGCGAGCAGTACTTC. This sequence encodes CASSWLAGGSEQYF.

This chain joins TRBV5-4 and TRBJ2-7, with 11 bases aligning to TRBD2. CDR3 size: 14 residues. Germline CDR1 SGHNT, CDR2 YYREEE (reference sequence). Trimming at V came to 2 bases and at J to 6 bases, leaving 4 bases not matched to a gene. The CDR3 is CASSFSGGASEQYF. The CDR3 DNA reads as TGTGCCAGCAGCTTTAGCGGGGGGGCGTCCGAGCAGTACTTC.

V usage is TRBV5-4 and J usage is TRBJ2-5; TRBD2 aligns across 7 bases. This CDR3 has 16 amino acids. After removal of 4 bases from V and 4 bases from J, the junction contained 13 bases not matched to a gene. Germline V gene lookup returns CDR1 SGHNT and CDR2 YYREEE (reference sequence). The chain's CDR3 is CASSPSTSPRGETQYF. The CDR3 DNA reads TGTGCCAGCAGCCCATCGACTAGCCCCCGAGGAGAGACCCAGTACTTC.

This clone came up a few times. The CDR3 nucleotides read TGCGCCAGCAGCTTGTACGAGACACGGGGGGAGCTGTTTTTT. Its protein is CASSLYETRGELFF. The chain recombines TRBV5-1 with TRBJ2-2; D unclear. The germline gives CDR1 SGHRS, CDR2 YFSETQ. Trimming took 1 base from V and 8 from J, leaving 12 bases between them. The CDR3 consists of 14 residues.

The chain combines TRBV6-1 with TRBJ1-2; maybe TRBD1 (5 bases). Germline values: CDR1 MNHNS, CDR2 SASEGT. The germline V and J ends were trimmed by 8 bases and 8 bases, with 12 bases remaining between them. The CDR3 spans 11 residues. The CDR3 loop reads CASAGRGGYTF. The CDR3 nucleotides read TGTGCCAGCGCGGGGAGGGGCGGCTACACCTTC.

In DNA form, the CDR3 reads TGTGCCAGCAGATCACAGGGCCCCGGTGAGCAGTTCTTC. The encoded protein is CASRSQGPGEQFF. The chain is built from TRBV28 and TRBJ2-1, with a tentative D call TRBD1 (6 bases). The CDR3 loop spans 13 amino acids. V dropped 6 bases and J dropped 9 bases, with 15 bases sitting between them. Germline V gives CDR1 MDHEN, CDR2 SYDVKM.

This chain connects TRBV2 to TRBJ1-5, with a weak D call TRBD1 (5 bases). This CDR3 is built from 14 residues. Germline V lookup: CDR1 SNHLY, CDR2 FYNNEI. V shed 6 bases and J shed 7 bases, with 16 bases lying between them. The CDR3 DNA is TGTGCCAGCAGCCCCCAGGGTATACAACAGCCCCAGCATTTT. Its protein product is CASSPQGIQQPQHF.

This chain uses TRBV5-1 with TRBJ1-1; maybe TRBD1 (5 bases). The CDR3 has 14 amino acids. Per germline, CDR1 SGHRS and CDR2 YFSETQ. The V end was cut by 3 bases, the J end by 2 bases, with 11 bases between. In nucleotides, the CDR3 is TGCGCCAGCAGCTCAAGGGGAATAAACACTGAAGCTTTCTTT. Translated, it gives CASSSRGINTEAFF.